The sequence of this T cell receptor beta chain was determined in a study of CD8 T cells in Susac syndrome. The CDR3 has 14 amino acids. CDR1 and CDR2 (germline): GTSNPN, SVGIG (reference sequence). V lost 4 bases and J 5 bases, leaving 14 bases between the germline ends. cDNA came from roughly 0.53 to 1 ug RNA primed by random hexamers. TCRdb reprocessed the immunoSEQ multiplex PCR reads with MiXCR, giving one entry per CDR3 protein. The profile shows 210,000 or so distinct CDR3 sequences, 85% to 95% of them singletons. While CD8+ and CD4+ T cells were isolated negatively, TEMRA cells were enriched by FACS.

The clonotype comes from a human donor with Susac syndrome. What was sequenced was CD4+ T cells from PBMCs. This chain joins TRBV30 and TRBJ2-2; no definite D call. The CDR3 here is CAWKVSDVTGELFF. The CDR3 bases are TGTGCCTGGAAGGTCTCGGACGTAACCGGGGAGCTGTTTTTT. Combining the CDR3 with reference TRBV30 and TRBJ2-2 gives the whole variable domain SQTIHQWPATLVQPVGSPLSLECTVEGTSNPNLYWYRQAAGRGLQLLFYSVGIGQISSEVPQNLSASRPQDRQFILSSKKLLLSDSGFYLCAWKVSDVTGELFFGEGSRLTVL.